A single sample is the source of the 22 T cell receptor beta chains below, sequenced in a study of cytomegalovirus exposure and HLA in healthy donors. 60 Vbeta and 13 Jbeta primers were used in PCR. This table comes from immunoSEQ multiplex PCR, and its TCRdb copy is limited to in-frame clones, with some not included. The sample has under 110,000 clones, around three quarters seen once. Sequenced sample: PBMCs. These receptors were taken from a boy younger than 18 in good health and CMV-seronegative.

The rearrangement uses TRBV6-1 and TRBJ1-1; D gene ambiguous. V lost 6 bases and J lost 1, with 9 bases in between. CDR3 length equals 13 residues. From germline, CDR1 is MNHNS and CDR2 SASEGT. In nucleotides, the CDR3 is TGTGCCAGCAGCAGTCATCCGAACACTGAAGCTTTCTTT. Residues: CASSSHPNTEAFF.

The J gene is TRBJ2-5, the V gene TRBV7-9; 7 bases match TRBD1. Unmatched junction bases numbered 5, after V lost 1 base and J lost 6 bases. Germline V gene data show CDR1 as SEHNR and CDR2 as FQNEAQ (reference sequence). There are 14 residues in the CDR3. CDR3 DNA: TGTGCCAGCAGCTTAGGGGACAGCAAGAAGACCCAGTACTTC. Translating gives CASSLGDSKKTQYF.

This sequence joins TRBV2 and TRBJ1-1, with D hard to call. V was clipped by 0 bases and J by 9 bases, with 8 bases between them. The germline gives CDR1 SNHLY, CDR2 FYNNEI. The CDR3 runs 12 residues. CDR3 loop: CASSEAGRKAFF. As DNA, the CDR3 is TGTGCCAGCAGTGAAGCCGGGAGAAAAGCTTTCTTT.

The chain couples TRBV28 to TRBJ2-5; TRBD2 might be the D (6 bases). V shed 3 bases and J shed 3 bases, with 20 bases lying between them. CDR1 and CDR2 from the germline V gene are MDHEN and SYDVKM. The CDR3 is made up of 17 amino acids. CDR3 nucleotide sequence: TGTGCCAGCAGTTTCGGGGTAGCGGCAGGAGGAAAAGAGACCCAGTACTTC. Protein sequence: CASSFGVAAGGKETQYF. The whole variable domain, remainder taken from reference TRBV28 and TRBJ2-5, is DVKVTQSSRYLVKRTGEKVFLECVQDMDHENMFWYRQDPGLGLRLIYFSYDVKMKEKGDIPEGYSVSREKKERFSLILESASTNQTSMYLCASSFGVAAGGKETQYFGPGTRLLVL.

This clone was seen a few times. This sequence joins TRBV30 and TRBJ1-1, with D possibly TRBD1 on 5 matching bases. The CDR3 spans 12 residues. The germline V gene has CDR1 GTSNPN and CDR2 SVGIG (reference sequence). The V end was cut by 4 bases, the J end by 11 bases, with 17 bases between. The CDR3, as DNA: TGTGCCTGGACCCCCACGGGGGTTGGGGCTTTCTTT. As protein: CAWTPTGVGAFF.

This clone was seen a few times. The CDR3 loop reads CASSQVGGAGHSGNTIYF. In DNA, the CDR3 is TGTGCCAGCAGCCAAGTCGGCGGAGCGGGTCACTCTGGAAACACCATATATTTT. This rearrangement joins TRBV4-2 to TRBJ1-3; D is ambiguous. The V and J ends lost 1 base and 0 bases respectively, with 16 bases between them. Germline values: CDR1 LGHNA, CDR2 YNFKEQ. There are 18 residues in the CDR3.

The chain uses TRBV30 and TRBJ1-3; 7 nucleotides match TRBD1. Trimming took 3 bases from V and 1 from J; bases not matched to a gene: 3. Germline assignment: CDR1 GTSNPN and CDR2 SVGIG (reference sequence). The CDR3 is made up of 14 amino acids. The CDR3 loop is CAWSQGGSGNTIYF. CDR3 DNA: TGTGCCTGGAGCCAGGGGGGATCTGGAAACACCATATATTTT.

This chain joins TRBV10-3 and TRBJ1-5; D might be TRBD1 (6 bases). The germline V gene has CDR1 ENHRY and CDR2 SYGVKD. This CDR3 is 16 amino acids long. Between the trimmed V and J ends, which lost 4 bases and 1 base, there was a span of 14 bases. The CDR3: CAISGTTGSSNQPQHF. CDR3 sequence (DNA): TGTGCCATCAGTGGCACTACAGGGTCCAGCAATCAGCCCCAGCATTTT.

This CDR3 reads CASSDSPGGHEQFF. CDR3 sequence (DNA): TGTGCCAGCAGTGACTCACCAGGTGGGCATGAGCAGTTCTTC. The chain is built from TRBV6-4 and TRBJ2-1, with D uncertain. Germline CDR1 reads MRHNA; CDR2 reads SNTAGT. The length of the CDR3 is 14 residues. The V end lost 0 bases, the J end lost 8 bases, and 11 bases lay between the germline ends.

The gene calls are TRBV19 and TRBJ2-7; TRBD2 aligns across 9 bases. This CDR3 has 14 amino acids. Germline loops: CDR1 LNHDA, CDR2 SQIVND (reference sequence). V was pared by 4 bases and J by 6 bases, with 7 bases of the junction left unmatched. The CDR3 spells CASSTVAGAGEQYF. CDR3 nucleotides: TGTGCCAGTAGTACAGTAGCGGGAGCCGGCGAGCAGTACTTC.

The chain uses TRBV27 and TRBJ1-1; no definite D call. The CDR3 sequence is 11 residues long. The germline gives CDR1 MNHEY, CDR2 SMNVEV (reference sequence). The V gene lost 8 bases and the J gene lost 11 bases, with 15 bases spanning the gap. The CDR3 sequence is CASGWRKSAFF. CDR3 in DNA: TGTGCCAGCGGTTGGCGGAAATCCGCTTTCTTT.

The chain links TRBV2 to TRBJ2-2, with TRBD1 identical over 7 bases. The CDR3 is made up of 15 amino acids. From germline, CDR1 is SNHLY and CDR2 FYNNEI. J lost 6 bases, V lost 4 bases, and 8 bases had no gene match. CDR3 residues: CASSVLTGQAGELFF. The CDR3 nucleotides are TGTGCCAGCAGTGTCTTGACAGGGCAAGCCGGGGAGCTGTTTTTT.

The chain has TRBV11-3 and TRBJ2-3, with a weak D call TRBD1 (5 bases). CDR3 size: 16 residues. Germline loops: CDR1 SGHNT, CDR2 YENEEA. Trimming shortened V by 1 base and J by 0 bases, and 11 bases separated the two germline ends. CDR3 region: CASSLGTTVSTDTQYF. CDR3 in DNA: TGTGCCAGCAGCTTAGGGACGACAGTTAGCACAGATACGCAGTATTTT.

The chain carries TRBV30 and TRBJ2-1, with D unresolved. CDR3 length: 11 amino acids. Germline assignment: CDR1 GTSNPN and CDR2 SVGIG (reference sequence). With 4 bases removed from V and 15 bases from J, the gap between germline ends came to 16 bases. The CDR3: CAWTDTTVRFF. In nucleotides, the CDR3 is TGTGCCTGGACCGACACCACGGTCCGGTTCTTC.

The chain has TRBV5-6 and TRBJ2-2; D remains unclear. The CDR3 runs 14 residues. V lost 3 bases to trimming and J lost 3 bases, with 9 bases between them. Germline V gene sequence: CDR1 SGHDT, CDR2 YYEEEE. The CDR3: CASSWAPDTGELFF. Written as DNA, the CDR3 is TGTGCCAGCAGCTGGGCGCCGGACACCGGGGAGCTGTTTTTT.

The genes are TRBV30 and TRBJ1-1, with 9 bases fitting TRBD1. Germline CDR1 and CDR2: GTSNPN and SVGIG (reference sequence). The junction had 7 bases not matched to a gene; V was cut back by 2 bases and J by 3 bases. CDR3 length: 15 residues. The CDR3 DNA is TGTGCCTGGAGTTCGTCGAGACAGGGGGACACTGAAGCTTTCTTT. Translating it yields CAWSSSRQGDTEAFF.

This clone was seen just once. This chain links TRBV2 with TRBJ1-5, with D tentatively TRBD1 (6 bases). V lost 5 bases and J 0 bases, leaving 11 bases between the germline ends. The germline CDR1 and CDR2 sequences are SNHLY and FYNNEI. The CDR3 is 15 residues long. The CDR3: CASSPGQLSNQPQHF. The CDR3 nucleotides read TGTGCCAGCAGTCCCGGACAGCTTAGCAATCAGCCCCAGCATTTT.

This chain uses TRBV4-3 with TRBJ2-2, with D possibly being TRBD1 (5 bases). With 1 base removed from V and 6 bases from J, the gap between germline ends came to 18 bases. Germline V lookup: CDR1 LGHNA, CDR2 YSLEER. The CDR3 covers 17 residues. CDR3 sequence (DNA): TGCGCCAGCAGCCAAGCGGGCCTTCAGGGTAGGGCCGGGGAGCTGTTTTTT. Amino acid sequence: CASSQAGLQGRAGELFF.

This sequence joins TRBV27 and TRBJ1-5, with D possibly being TRBD1 (6 bases). Germline-derived CDR1 and CDR2 are MNHEY and SMNVEV (reference sequence). Trimming pared 7 bases from V and 4 bases from J, leaving 14 bases between. The CDR3 loop spans 14 amino acids. As DNA, the CDR3 is TGTGCCAGCAATGCGGGGGCCACAAATCAGCCCCAGCATTTT. It codes for CASNAGATNQPQHF.

The chain is built from TRBV4-1 and TRBJ2-2; D is unclear. CDR1 is MGHRA and CDR2 is YSYEKL in the germline V gene. This CDR3 contains 13 residues. V shed 1 base and J shed 6 bases, with 6 bases lying between them. CDR3 amino acids: CASSQGYPGELFF. DNA of the CDR3: TGCGCCAGCAGCCAAGGCTACCCCGGGGAGCTGTTTTTT.

In DNA form, the CDR3 reads TGCGCCAGCAGCCGAGGGACAGAACCTTATGGCTACACCTTC. Its protein product is CASSRGTEPYGYTF. V usage is TRBV23-1 and J usage is TRBJ1-2, with 7 bases that match TRBD1. TRBV23-1 is treated as an ORF (open reading frame) with a function not yet certain. With 6 bases clipped from V and 5 bases from J, the junction kept 9 bases outside the gene matches. The CDR3 contains 14 residues.

The V call is TRBV28, the J call TRBJ1-5, with TRBD1 identical over 9 bases. Germline V CDR1 and CDR2: MDHEN, SYDVKM. V lost 7 bases, J lost 7 bases, and 8 bases stayed unmatched. The CDR3 covers 14 residues. CDR3 sequence (DNA): TGTGCCAGCAACCTAGGACAGGGGAAACAGCCCCAGCATTTT. Its translation: CASNLGQGKQPQHF.